What follows is one T cell receptor beta chain and its context. This specimen comes from a study of blood T cell repertoires in COVID-19. In the source study's methods: Amplification of reference gene primers provided the estimated nucleated cell counts. Sequencing was performed with immunoSEQ multiplex PCR; in TCRdb, only in-frame clones are kept and a portion is missing. V and J calls and clone size follow that table, whereas D and trimming were derived from the DNA. The profile shows about 150,000 clones, about 86% of them singletons. Germline CDR1 reads MNHEY; CDR2 reads SVGAGI. The CDR3 sequence is 15 residues long. Trimming pared 7 bases from V and 0 bases from J, leaving 16 bases between.

Sequenced input: peripheral blood. The TCR sequence derives from a man between 65 and 85 years old with acute or convalescent COVID-19. The chain carries TRBV6-5 and TRBJ2-7; a weak D match, TRBD2 (6 bases). In nucleotides, the CDR3 is TGTGCCAGCACTCCCTTGGACGGGAGCTCCTACGAGCAGTACTTC. The encoded protein is CASTPLDGSSYEQYF.